These 11 T cell receptor beta chains were sequenced from one sample in a study of post-analysis software for immune sequencing data. Findings of the study overall: Higher frequency in patients than in controls was seen for roughly five TRBV segments, with TRBV5-6, TRBV5-1 and TRBV20-1 among them.

Their specific antigens are unknown. Every TCR beta cDNA library bore unique molecular identifiers. MiXCR was run by TCRdb on the PCR reads, yielding one entry per CDR3 protein. The sample carries 170,000 or so distinct CDR3 sequences, 30% recorded once. Input material: blood. The receptors derive from a girl between 5 and 17 years old with multiple sclerosis.

This clonotype was counted ten times or more. An end of the junction does not agree with germline; a read error may underlie this. The chain employs TRBV7-2 and TRBJ1-1, with TRBD1 matching over 7 bases. The germline V gene encodes CDR1 SGHTA and CDR2 FQGNSA. The CDR3 is made up of 14 amino acids. CDR3 region: CASSLRQGNTEAFF. The CDR3 region has the DNA TGCGCCAGCAGCTTAAGACAGGGGAACACTGAAGCTTTCTTT.

In its sample, this clonotype was seen many times. The J gene is TRBJ1-2, the V gene TRBV12-3 or TRBV12-4; D may be TRBD1 (5 bases). The CDR3 loop spans 14 amino acids. V gave up 1 base and J gave up 3 bases, with 9 bases separating them. CDR3 coding DNA: TGTGCCAGCAGTTTAGAAAGGGGACACTATGGCTACACCTTC. This gives the protein CASSLERGHYGYTF.

The CDR3 DNA reads TGTGCCGGCGTATACAGCGCCAGCTCCTACAATGAGCAGTTCTTC. This codes for CAGVYSASSYNEQFF. The J gene is TRBJ2-1, the V gene TRBV16, with no clear D. The CDR3 runs to 15 residues. From germline, CDR1 is KGHSY and CDR2 FQNENV. Trimming cost V 11 bases and J 0 bases, with 17 bases left between them.

This clonotype was recorded at least ten times. This sequence joins TRBV11-2 and TRBJ2-7; 7 nucleotides align to TRBD1. CDR1 is SGHAT, CDR2 FQNNGV, per germline. V gave up 1 base and J gave up 6 bases; unmatched junction bases: 6. The length of the CDR3 is 14 residues. The CDR3 nucleotides are TGTGCCAGCAGCTTAGGAGACAGGGATGGCGAGCAGTACTTC. Protein product: CASSLGDRDGEQYF.

This clonotype was recorded many times. The chain uses TRBV6-5 and TRBJ2-7, with 9 bases aligning to TRBD1. The V gene's germline CDR1 is MNHEY and CDR2 SVGAGI. The CDR3 sequence is 14 residues long. V trimming: 0 bases; J trimming: 3 bases; junction bases outside the gene matches: 0. The CDR3 bases are TGTGCCAGCAGTTACTCGGGACAGGGCTACGAGCAGTACTTC. Residues: CASSYSGQGYEQYF.

The chain employs TRBV5-1 and TRBJ1-2; the match to TRBD1 covers 8 bases. Germline CDR1 is SGHRS and CDR2 is YFSETQ. The ends lost 4 bases at V and 4 bases at J; junction bases unmatched: 12. The CDR3 is made up of 16 amino acids. CDR3: CASSPTTGQGGYGYTF. DNA for the CDR3: TGCGCCAGCAGCCCCACCACTGGACAGGGAGGCTATGGCTACACCTTC.

This clonotype was seen repeatedly, ten times or more. The V call is TRBV12-3 or TRBV12-4, the J call TRBJ2-3, with 8 bases fitting TRBD1. This CDR3 is built from 15 residues. V shed 6 bases, J shed 4 bases, and the junction held 9 bases outside the gene matches. The CDR3 is CASSLLDRGSDTQYF. CDR3 in DNA: TGTGCCAGCAGCCTCCTTGACAGGGGTTCAGATACGCAGTATTTT.

This clonotype was seen ten or more times. The chain links TRBV6-6 to TRBJ2-5; D call uncertain. The ends were cut back, 6 bases at V and 5 bases at J, with 13 bases in the middle. This CDR3 has 13 residues. Germline V gene lookup returns CDR1 MNHNY and CDR2 SVGAGI (reference sequence). The CDR3 DNA reads as TGTGCCAGCAGGCACTTAACGGACGAGACCCAGTACTTC. It specifies CASRHLTDETQYF.

Concerning this clonotype: This could be a read error, since a much larger clone is one nucleotide away. The V gene is TRBV20-1, the J gene TRBJ2-7; D call uncertain. The germline CDR1 and CDR2 sequences are DFQATT and SNEGSKA (reference sequence). CDR3 length: 12 amino acids. V lost 6 bases to trimming and J lost 5 bases, with 14 bases between them. The CDR3 sequence: CSALARFDEQYF. CDR3 DNA: TGCAGTGCGTTGGCTCGTTTCGACGAGCAGTACTTC.

As regards this clonotype: Being one base from a much bigger clone, this may be a read error. The chain links TRBV10-3 to TRBJ2-3; D uncertain. This CDR3 spans 14 amino acids. Trimming cost V 2 bases and J 2 bases, with 8 bases left between them. Germline CDR1 is ENHRY and CDR2 is SYGVKD. CDR3 coding DNA: TGTGCCATCAGTGAGGAGACGGACACAGATACGCAGTATTTT. Translated: CAISEETDTDTQYF.

Remarks on this clonotype: This may be a read error: a much more frequent sequence differs by one nucleotide. The rearrangement joins TRBV6-6 to TRBJ2-7; 11 bases fit TRBD1. The closer fit of TRBJ2-5 to the DNA end suggests the J call may be wrong. Germline-derived CDR1 and CDR2 are MNHNY and SVGAGI (reference sequence). The CDR3 loop spans 15 amino acids. As DNA, the CDR3 is TGTGCCCCCCGCGGGACAGGGGGACTTGGGGAGACCCAGTACTTC. Translation: CAPRGTGGLGETQYF.